Listed below are T cell receptor beta chains from one sample, sequenced in a study of blood T cell repertoires in COVID-19. Profiled with immunoSEQ multiplex PCR; TCRdb holds only in-frame clones, not every one. The data hold 15,000 to 20,000 clones, with about 80% observed a single time. Sample: peripheral blood. Receptors originate from a man in his sixties with active or convalescent COVID-19. The CDR3 runs from the conserved cysteine through the conserved F or W. A D gene is named only where the DNA matches it firmly. Expanded clones get a size class; other rows say once, few or many, or leave the size out.

clone size	V gene	J gene	D gene	CDR3 DNA	CDR3 protein
-	TRBV7-2	TRBJ1-2	TRBD1	TGTGCCAGCAGCCCCGACAGGGGGCGAGACTACACCTTC	CASSPDRGRDYTF
-	TRBV3-1/TRBV3-2	TRBJ1-2	-	TGTGCCAGCAGCCCTCGGGGATTGGATGGCTACACCTTC	CASSPRGLDGYTF
-	TRBV6-5	TRBJ1-1	TRBD1	TGTGCCAGCAGTTACAGGGGGCTCCTAAACACTGAAGCTTTCTTT	CASSYRGLLNTEAFF
-	TRBV3-1/TRBV3-2	TRBJ1-2	-	TGTGCCAGCAGCCCCTGGAGGGGTCCCAACTATGGCTACACCTTC	CASSPWRGPNYGYTF
few	TRBV18	TRBJ1-1	TRBD1	TGTGCCAGCTCACCGCTGGGACAGTCGAACACTGAAGCTTTCTTT	CASSPLGQSNTEAFF
once	TRBV5-5	TRBJ1-2	TRBD1	TGTGCCAGCAGCGACCCGAACCTAGGGGGCCACTATGGCTACACCTTC	CASSDPNLGGHYGYTF
-	TRBV28	TRBJ1-1	-	TGTGCCAGCAGCAGTATCGGGGGGGCGAAAGCTTTCTTT	CASSSIGGAKAFF
once	TRBV15	TRBJ1-2	TRBD1	TGTGCCACCAGCAGAGGTCCCCGGGGGGGACAGCCTCGCTTAGCTAACTATGGCTACACCTTC	CATSRGPRGGQPRLANYGYTF
-	TRBV28	TRBJ2-7	TRBD1	TGTGCCAGCGCTCACTCGGGGACAGGTAACTACGAGCAGTACTTC	CASAHSGTGNYEQYF
once	TRBV10-3	TRBJ1-2	-	TGTGCCATCTCGCGCGGCTATGGCTACACCTTC	CAISRGYGYTF
-	TRBV18	TRBJ1-2	-	TGTGCCAGCTCACCAAGGGAAGGTCCTAGGACTTCCTATGGCTACACCTTC	CASSPREGPRTSYGYTF
-	TRBV6-1	TRBJ2-3	TRBD1	TGTGCCAGCAGTGAGGACAGGGGAACAGATACGCAGTATTTT	CASSEDRGTDTQYF
-	TRBV6-6	TRBJ1-4	TRBD1	TGTGCCAGCACCCCCGGGACAGTTAACAATGAAAAACTGTTTTTT	CASTPGTVNNEKLFF
few	TRBV28	TRBJ1-5	-	TGTGCCAGCACCTGGACAGTTAGCAATCAGCCCCAGCATTTT	CASTWTVSNQPQHF
-	TRBV6-1	TRBJ1-4	TRBD1	TGTGCCAGCAGACTGACAGGGGGCCGTGAAAAACTGTTTTTT	CASRLTGGREKLFF
few	TRBV7-2	TRBJ2-7	-	TGTGCCAGCAGCCGGACAGTCTCCTCCTACGAGCAGTACTTC	CASSRTVSSYEQYF
-	TRBV24-1	TRBJ1-1	TRBD1	TGTGCCACCAGTGGGACCGGGACAGCGAGCAGAGAGGCTTTCTTT	CATSGTGTASREAFF
-	TRBV19	TRBJ2-5	TRBD1	TGTGCCGTTGATCCGGGACAGGGCAACCAAGAGACCCAGTACTTC	CAVDPGQGNQETQYF
-	TRBV19	TRBJ1-6	TRBD1	TGTGCCAGTAGTATCCCGGGACAGTCGATCCACTCCTATAATTCACCCCTCCACTTT	CASSIPGQSIHSYNSPLHF
-	TRBV27	TRBJ1-2	-	TGTGCCAGCAGTTTTACAGTTGGGCCCTATGGCTACACCTTC	CASSFTVGPYGYTF
few	TRBV2	TRBJ2-7	TRBD2	TGTGCCAGCAGGACTAGCGTGAGCTCCTACGAGCAGTACTTC	CASRTSVSSYEQYF
few	TRBV11-3	TRBJ2-2	-	TGTGCCAGCAGCTTAACCCGGACAGGGGAGCTGTTTTTT	CASSLTRTGELFF
-	TRBV7-2	TRBJ2-1	TRBD2	TGTGCCAGCAGCAAACCGGGACTAGCGGGAGGGTCTGCCTCGGAGCAGTTCTTC	CASSKPGLAGGSASEQFF
-	TRBV12-5	TRBJ1-1	-	TGTGCTAGTGGCCGCAACAGGGACACTGAAGCTTTCTTT	CASGRNRDTEAFF
once	TRBV5-1	TRBJ1-5	TRBD1	TGCGCCAGCAGCCGCGGGACAGGGAATCAGCCCCAGCATTTT	CASSRGTGNQPQHF
once	TRBV10-3	TRBJ1-2	-	TGTGCCATCAGTGAGTCAGGGAGGGGAGGCTACACCTTC	CAISESGRGGYTF
-	TRBV5-1	TRBJ1-1	TRBD1	TGCGCCAGCAGCTTATCCGGGACAGGGGATGGGGAAGCTTTCTTT	CASSLSGTGDGEAFF
-	TRBV12-3/TRBV12-4	TRBJ1-6	-	TGTGCCAGCAGTTTGGCGAGGAATTCACCCCTCCACTTT	CASSLARNSPLHF
-	TRBV6-5	TRBJ1-2	-	TGTGCCAGCAGTCGAGGGAAGGGAGTAGACTATGGCTACACCTTC	CASSRGKGVDYGYTF
-	TRBV29-1	TRBJ1-1	-	TGCAGCGTTCATTTGTGGGGGGACACTGAAGCTTTCTTT	CSVHLWGDTEAFF
-	TRBV6-5	TRBJ1-2	-	TGTGCCAGCAGTTACGGGCAGGAAGGTGGCTACACCTTC	CASSYGQEGGYTF
-	TRBV18	TRBJ2-1	-	TGTGCCAGCTCACCTCCCACGGTCAATGAGCAGTTCTTC	CASSPPTVNEQFF
few	TRBV3-1/TRBV3-2	TRBJ2-5	-	TGTGCCAGCAGCATCGCCTTTCAGCAAGAGACCCAGTACTTC	CASSIAFQQETQYF
-	TRBV28	TRBJ1-2	-	TGTGCCAGCGCTTATAGGGGAGGGGACTATGGCTACACCTTC	CASAYRGGDYGYTF
-	TRBV7-9	TRBJ1-2	TRBD1	TGTGCCAGCAGCTTAGAGGGACAGGACGTATATGGCTACACCTTC	CASSLEGQDVYGYTF
few	TRBV6-6	TRBJ2-7	-	TGTGCCAGCAGTTACGATAGCGCTAGCTCCTACGAGCAGTACTTC	CASSYDSASSYEQYF
-	TRBV5-6	TRBJ2-1	TRBD2	TGTGCCAGCAGCCCTCTAGCGGGGTGGAACAATGAGCAGTTCTTC	CASSPLAGWNNEQFF
medium-sized	TRBV7-8	TRBJ1-1	-	TGTGCCAGCATGAGGATTCACCTCACTGAAGCTTTCTTT	CASMRIHLTEAFF
-	TRBV11-3	TRBJ2-7	-	TGTGCCAGCAGCTTAGCCTTGGGAGCGGGTGGCTACGAGCAGTACTTC	CASSLALGAGGYEQYF
-	TRBV5-1	TRBJ2-3	-	TGCGCCAGCAGCCCCGCCAGTAGCGCAGATACGCAGTATTTT	CASSPASSADTQYF
-	TRBV29-1	TRBJ2-5	TRBD1	TGCAGCGTTGAAACAGGGGGCGTAGGCCAGACCCAGTACTTC	CSVETGGVGQTQYF
few	TRBV6-2/TRBV6-3	TRBJ2-7	-	TGTGCCAGCAGTTCCTCCGGAACAGGGAACTACGAGCAGTACTTC	CASSSSGTGNYEQYF
-	TRBV28	TRBJ1-2	-	TGTGCCAGCAGTCCCGGAGACCTCGAGGGCTACACCTTC	CASSPGDLEGYTF
-	TRBV2	TRBJ2-2	TRBD2	TGTGCCAGCAGCGTACGACTAGCGGGGGACGGGGAGTTGTTTTTT	CASSVRLAGDGELFF
once	TRBV27	TRBJ2-7	-	TGTGCCAGCAGTTTATCCCCCCTCACTGGTGAGCAGTACTTC	CASSLSPLTGEQYF
-	TRBV4-2	TRBJ2-5	-	TGTGCCAGCAGCCAAGACCGGACTATGGAGGAGACCCAGTACTTC	CASSQDRTMEETQYF